The 32 T cell receptor beta chains given below trace back to one sample, sequenced in a study of T-cell reconstitution after alpha-beta-depleted transplantation in children. The library targeted TCRbeta and was prepared with unique molecular identifiers. In TCRdb, the PCR reads were re-called with MiXCR into one record per CDR3 protein. The table records approximately 590,000 distinct CDR3 sequences, under 12% of them present only once. Sequences were derived from PBMCs from the stem cell graft donor, sampled from the stem cell graft. The receptor source for this set is a human donor who donated a stem cell graft to a child with acute myeloid leukemia.

This chain joins TRBV20-1 and TRBJ2-7; 8 bases are a match to TRBD2. After removal of 6 bases from V and 6 bases from J, the junction contained 10 bases not matched to a gene. Germline assignment: CDR1 DFQATT and CDR2 SNEGSKA (reference sequence). The CDR3 consists of 13 residues. The CDR3: CSAIAGPGAEQYF. The CDR3, as DNA: TGCAGTGCCATAGCGGGACCCGGGGCCGAGCAGTACTTC.

This clonotype was picked up a small number of times. CDR3 residues: CASSPTGAREQYF. The CDR3 nucleotides are TGTGCCAGCAGCCCGACAGGGGCGAGGGAGCAGTACTTC. The chain is built from TRBV7-9 and TRBJ2-7, with 8 bases aligning to TRBD1. With 5 bases clipped from V and 7 bases from J, the junction kept 7 bases outside the gene matches. The germline V gene encodes CDR1 SEHNR and CDR2 FQNEAQ (reference sequence). CDR3 length: 13 residues.

This clonotype was seen only a few times. The chain has TRBV7-2 and TRBJ2-7; 10 bases map to TRBD1. Losses at the gene ends were 7 bases for V and 7 bases for J; bases not matched to a gene: 10. The CDR3 spans 14 residues. Per the germline V gene, CDR1 is SGHTA and CDR2 is FQGNSA. The CDR3 reads CASNFRDRGEEQYF. CDR3 coding DNA: TGTGCCAGCAACTTCCGGGACAGGGGTGAAGAGCAGTACTTC.

The rearrangement uses TRBV7-9 and TRBJ2-7; D perhaps matches TRBD2 (6 bases). V was cut by 7 bases and J by 0 bases, with 22 bases left in between. The CDR3 consists of 17 residues. CDR1 is SEHNR and CDR2 is FQNEAQ in the germline V gene (reference sequence). CDR3 nucleotide sequence: TGTGCCAGCAATCCCCTCAAGCGGGTTATAATCTCCTACGAGCAGTACTTC. This gives the protein CASNPLKRVIISYEQYF.

The chain employs TRBV20-1 and TRBJ2-3, with D possibly TRBD2 on 5 matching bases. Germline V CDR1 and CDR2: DFQATT, SNEGSKA (reference sequence). CDR3 length: 12 amino acids. V was clipped by 6 bases and J by 2 bases, with 9 bases between them. The CDR3 region has the DNA TGCAGTGCGCCTAGCCTCACAGATACGCAGTATTTT. Its translation: CSAPSLTDTQYF.

This clonotype was recorded a few times. The rearrangement links TRBV20-1 to TRBJ1-1, with no clear D. V lost 6 bases and J 0 bases, leaving 20 bases between the germline ends. The CDR3 covers 16 residues. Germline CDR1 and CDR2: DFQATT and SNEGSKA (reference sequence). CDR3 nucleotides: TGCAGTGCCCCACGGGAAGCGTTACGCATGAACACTGAAGCTTTCTTT. It is translated as CSAPREALRMNTEAFF.

The rearrangement uses TRBV20-1 and TRBJ2-7; 7 bases are a match to TRBD2. Per germline, CDR1 DFQATT and CDR2 SNEGSKA (reference sequence). V lost 3 bases to trimming and J lost 2 bases; unmatched junction nucleotides: 4. CDR3 length equals 13 residues. CDR3 DNA: TGCAGTGCTAGTGGGGGGAGGGCCTACGAGCAGTACTTC. Its protein is CSASGGRAYEQYF.

The sample holds a few counts of this clonotype. The J gene is TRBJ1-5, the V gene TRBV6-2 or TRBV6-3; 8 bases are shared with TRBD1. Germline trimming cut 3 bases from V and 6 bases from J; bases unmatched to any gene: 10. The CDR3 is 16 residues long. Per the germline V gene, CDR1 is MNHEY and CDR2 is SVGEGT. For the CDR3, the DNA is TGTGCCAGCAGTTATCCGGGACAGGTGGGCGGTCAGCCCCAGCATTTT. Translated: CASSYPGQVGGQPQHF.

This chain connects TRBV20-1 to TRBJ2-7; D possibly uses TRBD1 or TRBD2 (6 bases each). From germline, CDR1 is DFQATT and CDR2 SNEGSKA (reference sequence). Between the trimmed V and J ends, which lost 1 base and 3 bases, there was a span of 16 bases. The CDR3 covers 15 residues. CDR3 loop: CSARGTGTGIYEQYF. As DNA, the CDR3 is TGCAGTGCTAGAGGTACAGGGACTGGGATCTACGAGCAGTACTTC.

Only a few counts were recorded for this clonotype. V is TRBV10-2 and J is TRBJ2-7, with 10 bases matching TRBD2. Trimming cost V 5 bases and J 4 bases; bases outside gene matches: 8. The CDR3 length is 15 residues. CDR1 and CDR2 (germline): WSHSY, SAAADI. The CDR3 spells CASSPTSGIYYEQYF. In DNA, the CDR3 is TGCGCCAGCAGTCCTACTAGCGGGATTTATTACGAGCAGTACTTC.

This clonotype has ten or more counts. The chain uses TRBV10-3 and TRBJ2-2; D is unclear. The V gene's germline CDR1 is ENHRY and CDR2 SYGVKD. This CDR3 contains 14 residues. V dropped 2 bases and J dropped 6 bases, with 10 bases sitting between them. This CDR3 is CAISEVVDSGELFF. The CDR3 nucleotides read TGTGCCATCAGTGAGGTGGTAGATTCCGGGGAGCTGTTTTTT.

Ten or more counts support this clonotype. The V call is TRBV29-1, the J call TRBJ1-1; TRBD1 agrees at 7 bases. J lost 0 bases, V lost 5 bases, and 3 bases had no gene match. Germline CDR1 and CDR2: SQVTM and ANQGSEA. CDR3 length equals 13 residues. This chain's CDR3 is CSVNRGMNTEAFF. CDR3 sequence (DNA): TGCAGCGTTAACAGGGGAATGAACACTGAAGCTTTCTTT.

V and J are TRBV20-1 and TRBJ2-5, with D maybe TRBD2 (6 bases). This CDR3 spans 16 amino acids. The germline V gene has CDR1 DFQATT and CDR2 SNEGSKA (reference sequence). The ends were cut back, 6 bases at V and 5 bases at J, with 25 bases in the middle. For the CDR3, the DNA is TGCAGTGCACCCAACCAGCGGGCCCTTCGTTTGGAGACCCAGTACTTC. Translating gives CSAPNQRALRLETQYF.

J is TRBJ1-1 and V is TRBV6-1, with D perhaps matching TRBD1 (5 bases). The V end was cut by 0 bases, the J end by 5 bases, with 10 bases between. Germline CDR1 reads MNHNS; CDR2 reads SASEGT. This CDR3 spans 14 amino acids. CDR3 residues: CASSEAVWGTEAFF. The DNA for the CDR3 is TGTGCCAGCAGTGAAGCGGTGTGGGGGACTGAAGCTTTCTTT.

The V call is TRBV20-1, the J call TRBJ2-1; weak D call: TRBD1 (5 bases). In germline, CDR1 is DFQATT, CDR2 SNEGSKA (reference sequence). The CDR3 length is 15 residues. Trimming took off 6 bases at V and 9 bases at J, with 24 bases between the two ends. CDR3 coding DNA: TGCAGTGCCGGACAACTGGCAGGAATAACGTTTGAGCAGTTCTTC. It specifies CSAGQLAGITFEQFF.

The chain recombines TRBV29-1 with TRBJ1-1; tentatively, D is TRBD1 (6 bases). Germline V gene data show CDR1 as SQVTM and CDR2 as ANQGSEA. The CDR3 contains 16 residues. V lost 7 bases to trimming and J lost 1 base, with 22 bases between them. The CDR3 here is CSAKDGRGGGNTEAFF. In nucleotides, the CDR3 is TGCAGCGCCAAGGACGGCAGAGGGGGTGGGAACACTGAAGCTTTCTTT.

CDR3 residues: CASSQLAGGPHNEQFF. The CDR3 nucleotides are TGTGCCAGCAGCCAACTAGCGGGAGGCCCACACAATGAGCAGTTCTTC. The chain employs TRBV12-3 or TRBV12-4 and TRBJ2-1, with 12 bases that match TRBD2. The CDR3 spans 16 residues. Germline trimming cut 6 bases from V and 5 bases from J; bases unmatched to any gene: 8.

This sequence joins TRBV9 and TRBJ2-3, with TRBD2 matching 10 bases. J was trimmed by 5 bases and V by 0 bases; bases with no gene match: 6. The CDR3 has 16 residues. Germline V gene sequence: CDR1 SGDLS, CDR2 YYNGEE. The CDR3 reads CASSVASGRAGDTQYF. The CDR3 DNA sequence: TGTGCCAGCAGCGTAGCCAGCGGGAGGGCGGGAGATACGCAGTATTTT.

This clonotype was detected only a few times. The chain combines TRBV20-1 with TRBJ1-1; 8 nucleotides match TRBD1. V lost 6 bases, J lost 4 bases, and 16 bases stayed unmatched. The germline V gene encodes CDR1 DFQATT and CDR2 SNEGSKA (reference sequence). This CDR3 has 16 residues. The CDR3 DNA reads as TGCAGTGCCAAGAATCCCGCAGGGGGCTTTAGCACTGAAGCTTTCTTT. Its protein is CSAKNPAGGFSTEAFF.

This clonotype has just a few counts. The chain carries TRBV11-1 and TRBJ2-7; tentative D call: TRBD2 (6 bases). Trimming shortened V by 7 bases and J by 2 bases, and 12 bases separated the two germline ends. Germline lookup yields CDR1 SGHAT and CDR2 FQDESV (reference sequence). The CDR3 sequence is 13 residues long. In DNA form, the CDR3 reads TGTGCCAGCACAGCGGGCAGCCCCTACGAGCAGTACTTC. Protein sequence: CASTAGSPYEQYF.

In this sample, this clonotype turned up a few times. This chain uses TRBV20-1 with TRBJ2-2; D remains ambiguous. The germline gives CDR1 DFQATT, CDR2 SNEGSKA (reference sequence). CDR3 size: 15 residues. The V and J ends lost 2 bases and 0 bases respectively, with 10 bases between them. The CDR3 is CSARSASPNTGELFF. The CDR3 nucleotides read TGCAGTGCTAGATCGGCGAGCCCGAACACCGGGGAGCTGTTTTTT.

In its sample, this clonotype was seen a few times. This chain uses TRBV5-6 with TRBJ2-7; TRBD2 aligns across 8 bases. Germline loops: CDR1 SGHDT, CDR2 YYEEEE. The CDR3 sequence is 14 residues long. V was clipped by 6 bases and J by 2 bases; unmatched bases: 7. Written as DNA, the CDR3 is TGTGCCAGCACCCGGTCCGGGGGGGCCTACGAGCAGTACTTC. Protein: CASTRSGGAYEQYF.

This clonotype was seen repeatedly, ten times or more. This chain joins TRBV27 and TRBJ2-1; no firm D call. The V end lost 3 bases, the J end lost 9 bases, and 6 bases lay between the germline ends. This CDR3 spans 11 amino acids. Germline-derived CDR1 and CDR2 are MNHEY and SMNVEV (reference sequence). Here the CDR3 DNA reads TGTGCCAGCAGTTTTCGGGCTGAGCAGTTCTTC. This translates into CASSFRAEQFF.

The chain carries TRBV20-1 and TRBJ2-4, with a tentative D call TRBD2 (5 bases). This CDR3 comprises 11 residues. V was trimmed by 7 bases and J by 1 base, leaving 5 bases between them. In germline, CDR1 is DFQATT, CDR2 SNEGSKA (reference sequence). The CDR3 DNA reads TGCAGTGGAGGGGCCAAAAACATTCAGTACTTC. Its translation is CSGGAKNIQYF.

Remarks on this clonotype: One end of the junction fails to match germline, which may point to a read error. The genes are TRBV7-7 and TRBJ2-5; D not certain. This CDR3 spans 15 amino acids. Germline CDR1 reads SSHAT; CDR2 reads FNYEAQ (reference sequence). CDR3 residues: CASSLAFQEQETQYF. In nucleotides, the CDR3 is TGTGCTAGCAGCTTAGCTTTCCAAGAGCAAGAGACCCAGTACTTC. Together with reference TRBV7-7 and TRBJ2-5, the CDR3 gives the full variable domain: GAGVSQSPRYKVTKRGQDVTLRCDPISSHATLYWYQQALGQGPEFLTYFNYEAQPDKSGLPSDRFSAERPEGSISTLTIQRTEQRDSAMYRCASSLAFQEQETQYFGPGTRLLVL.

At least ten counts were recorded for this clonotype. This chain joins TRBV4-3 and TRBJ2-2; no clear D gene. This CDR3 spans 13 amino acids. Germline CDR1 LGHNA, CDR2 YSLEER. Trimming took off 7 bases at V and 7 bases at J, with 13 bases between the two ends. The CDR3 loop is CASTHEAGGELFF. The CDR3 DNA follows: TGCGCCAGCACACACGAGGCCGGCGGGGAGCTGTTTTTT.

This clonotype was observed at least ten times. This sequence may be a read error, since a much larger clone differs from it by one base. The V and J genes are TRBV6-1 and TRBJ2-1; D is unresolved. The length of the CDR3 is 13 residues. CDR1 is MNHNS and CDR2 is SASEGT in the germline V gene. The DNA of the CDR3 is TGTGCCAGCAGCGAAGCCGGCTACAATGAGCAGTTCTTC. Amino acid sequence: CASSEAGYNEQFF.

The table lists this clonotype with many counts. CDR3 loop: CASSYDSSGAYNEQFF. CDR3 bases: TGTGCCAGCAGTTACGATTCTAGTGGCGCCTACAATGAGCAGTTCTTC. The rearrangement links TRBV6-5 to TRBJ2-1, with unresolved D. The ends were cut back, 2 bases at V and 2 bases at J, with 13 bases in the middle. Germline V gene sequence: CDR1 MNHEY, CDR2 SVGAGI. The CDR3 has 16 residues.

This clonotype was seen a few times. CDR3 sequence reads: CASGRQGIETQYF. In DNA form, the CDR3 reads TGCGCCAGCGGCCGCCAGGGGATCGAGACCCAGTACTTC. This sequence joins TRBV5-1 and TRBJ2-5; tentatively, D is TRBD1 (6 bases). Trimming stripped 7 bases from V and 5 bases from J, with 15 bases between. This CDR3 has 13 amino acids. CDR1 is SGHRS, CDR2 YFSETQ, per germline.

This clonotype was observed many times. The V gene is TRBV27, the J gene TRBJ2-1, with D hard to call. This CDR3 is built from 13 residues. The germline CDR1 and CDR2 sequences are MNHEY and SMNVEV (reference sequence). V gave up 0 bases and J gave up 5 bases, with 5 bases separating them. The CDR3 nucleotides are TGTGCCAGCAGTTTATCTAGGAACAATGAGCAGTTCTTC. Translated, it gives CASSLSRNNEQFF.

The CDR3 spells CSAVGTSGRPIPMRQFF. For the CDR3, the DNA is TGCAGCGCTGTAGGGACTAGCGGGAGGCCGATTCCAATGAGGCAGTTCTTC. This chain uses TRBV29-1 with TRBJ2-1; 15 positions match TRBD2. The germline V gene has CDR1 SQVTM and CDR2 ANQGSEA. The CDR3 is 17 residues long. Trimming removed 7 bases from V and 12 bases from J; junction bases left unmatched: 19.

The J gene is TRBJ2-7, the V gene TRBV29-1, with 10 bases aligning to TRBD1. Germline assignment: CDR1 SQVTM and CDR2 ANQGSEA. The ends lost 7 bases at V and 2 bases at J; junction bases unmatched: 5. This CDR3 has 13 residues. The CDR3 DNA is TGCAGCGCCCGCGACAGGGGGCCCTACGAGCAGTACTTC. Translating gives CSARDRGPYEQYF.